This TCR beta chain comes out of a study of blood T cell repertoires in COVID-19. The wider study: The study drew acute and convalescent COVID-19 samples from the United States, Italy and Spain. PBMCs, B-cell-depleted T cells, or T cells provided the cDNA or gDNA that made up the material.

V was pared by 4 bases and J by 0 bases, with 16 bases between. This CDR3 contains 18 residues. Germline CDR1 is MDHEN and CDR2 is SYDVKM. Authors' processing steps: The assay estimated nucleated cells by amplifying reference gene primers. Method: immunoSEQ multiplex PCR; TCRdb's copy keeps in-frame clones and lacks some. That table furnishes V, J and clone size, whereas the DNA furnished D and trimming. Found here are 200,000 to 250,000 clones, roughly 80% of them singletons; the top ten hold 1.5% to 2%. Each recovered donor of Cohort 3 presented with two negative PCRs, clearance, or symptom resolution.

The sequence came from a man in his 60s who had recovered from COVID-19. The rearrangement uses TRBV28 and TRBJ1-6; D remains ambiguous. Sequencing was performed on PBMCs or T cells enriched from blood (not recorded which). DNA of the CDR3: TGTGCCAGCAGTTACTCCCTCGTGGGGAGCTCCTATAATTCACCCCTCCACTTT. It specifies CASSYSLVGSSYNSPLHF.